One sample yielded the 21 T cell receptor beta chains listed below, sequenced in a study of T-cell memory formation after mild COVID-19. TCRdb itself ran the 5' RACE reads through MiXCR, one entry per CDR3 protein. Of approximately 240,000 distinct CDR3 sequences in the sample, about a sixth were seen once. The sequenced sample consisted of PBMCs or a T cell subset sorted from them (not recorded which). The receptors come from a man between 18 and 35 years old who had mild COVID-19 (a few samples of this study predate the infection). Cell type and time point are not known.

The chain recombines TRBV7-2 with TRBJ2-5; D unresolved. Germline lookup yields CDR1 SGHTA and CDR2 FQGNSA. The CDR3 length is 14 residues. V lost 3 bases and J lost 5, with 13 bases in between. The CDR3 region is CASSFFGSGETQYF. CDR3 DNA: TGTGCCAGCAGCTTTTTTGGCTCTGGGGAGACCCAGTACTTC.

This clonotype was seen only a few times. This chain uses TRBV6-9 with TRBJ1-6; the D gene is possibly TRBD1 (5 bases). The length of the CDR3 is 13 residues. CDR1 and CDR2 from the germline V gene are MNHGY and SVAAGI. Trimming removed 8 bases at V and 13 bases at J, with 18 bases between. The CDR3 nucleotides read TGTGCCAGCCGACAGCCCGTGCGGAATCCCCTCCACTTT. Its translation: CASRQPVRNPLHF.

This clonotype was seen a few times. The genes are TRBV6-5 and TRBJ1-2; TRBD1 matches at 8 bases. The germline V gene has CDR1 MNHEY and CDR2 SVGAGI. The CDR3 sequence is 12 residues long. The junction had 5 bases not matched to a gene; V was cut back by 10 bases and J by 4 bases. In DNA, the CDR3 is TGTGCCACTCGGGGGACAGGCTATGGCTACACCTTC. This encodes CATRGTGYGYTF.

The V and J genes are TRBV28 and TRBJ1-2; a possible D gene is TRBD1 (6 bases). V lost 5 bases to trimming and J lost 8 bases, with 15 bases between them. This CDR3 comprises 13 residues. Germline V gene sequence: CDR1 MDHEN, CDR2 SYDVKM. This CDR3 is CASSPITGWGYTF. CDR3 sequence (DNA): TGTGCCAGCAGTCCCATCACAGGGTGGGGCTACACCTTC.

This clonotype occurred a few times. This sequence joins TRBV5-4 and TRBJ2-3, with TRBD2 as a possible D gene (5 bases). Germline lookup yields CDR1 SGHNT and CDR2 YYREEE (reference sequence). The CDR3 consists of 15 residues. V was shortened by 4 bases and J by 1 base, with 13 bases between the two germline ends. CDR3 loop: CASSPDSLGTDTQYF. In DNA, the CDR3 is TGTGCCAGCAGCCCGGACTCTCTGGGCACAGATACGCAGTATTTT.

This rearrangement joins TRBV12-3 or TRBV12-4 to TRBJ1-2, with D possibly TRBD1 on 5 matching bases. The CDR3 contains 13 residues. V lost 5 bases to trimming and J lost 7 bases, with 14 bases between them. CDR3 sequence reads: CASSPMGRVGYTF. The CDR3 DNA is TGTGCCAGCAGTCCCATGGGCAGGGTTGGCTACACCTTC.

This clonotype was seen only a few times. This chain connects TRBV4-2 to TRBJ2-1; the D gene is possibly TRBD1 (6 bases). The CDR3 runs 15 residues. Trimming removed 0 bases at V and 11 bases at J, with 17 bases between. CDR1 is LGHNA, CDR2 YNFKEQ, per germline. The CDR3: CASSQDRDKSMKQFF. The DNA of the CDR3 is TGTGCCAGCAGCCAAGATCGGGACAAGTCAATGAAGCAGTTCTTC.

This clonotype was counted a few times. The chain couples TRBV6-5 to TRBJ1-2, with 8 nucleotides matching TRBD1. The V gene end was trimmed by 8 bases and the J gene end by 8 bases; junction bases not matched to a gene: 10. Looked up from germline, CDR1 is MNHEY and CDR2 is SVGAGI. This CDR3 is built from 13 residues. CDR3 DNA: TGTGCCAGCGGACAAGACAGGGGTGGGGGCTACACCTTC. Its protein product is CASGQDRGGGYTF.

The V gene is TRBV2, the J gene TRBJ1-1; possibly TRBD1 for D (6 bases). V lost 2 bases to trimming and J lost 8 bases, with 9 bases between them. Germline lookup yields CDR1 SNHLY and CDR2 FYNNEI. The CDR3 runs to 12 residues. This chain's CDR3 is CASSEFRGEAFF. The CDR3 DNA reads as TGTGCCAGCAGTGAATTTAGGGGGGAAGCTTTCTTT.

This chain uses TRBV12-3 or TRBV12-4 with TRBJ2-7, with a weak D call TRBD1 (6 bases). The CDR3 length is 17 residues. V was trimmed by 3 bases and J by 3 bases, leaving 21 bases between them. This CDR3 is CASSLGIGGDPNYEQYV. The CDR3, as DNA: TGTGCCAGCAGTTTGGGTATTGGGGGCGATCCCAACTACGAGCAGTACGTC.

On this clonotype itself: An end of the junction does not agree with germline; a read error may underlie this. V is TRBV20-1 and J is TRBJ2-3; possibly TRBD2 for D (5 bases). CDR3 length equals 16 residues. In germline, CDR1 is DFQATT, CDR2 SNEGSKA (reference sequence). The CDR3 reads CSANSGGPGAADTQYF. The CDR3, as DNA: TGCAGCGCTAACTCCGGCGGGCCCGGAGCGGCAGATACGCAGTATTTT.

CDR3 sequence reads: CSARDPSGGPSYNEQFF. As DNA, the CDR3 is TGCAGTGCTAGAGACCCCAGCGGGGGTCCCTCCTACAATGAGCAGTTCTTC. The chain recombines TRBV20-1 with TRBJ2-1, with 8 bases matching TRBD2. With 0 bases clipped from V and 0 bases from J, the junction kept 7 bases outside the gene matches. The CDR3 has 17 amino acids. Germline CDR1 DFQATT, CDR2 SNEGSKA (reference sequence).

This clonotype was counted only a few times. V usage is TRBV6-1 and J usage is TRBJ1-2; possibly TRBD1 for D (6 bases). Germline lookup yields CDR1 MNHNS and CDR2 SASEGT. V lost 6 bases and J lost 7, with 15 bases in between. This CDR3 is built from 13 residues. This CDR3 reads CASRRQELVGYTF. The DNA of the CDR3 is TGTGCCAGCAGGAGACAGGAACTAGTTGGCTACACCTTC.

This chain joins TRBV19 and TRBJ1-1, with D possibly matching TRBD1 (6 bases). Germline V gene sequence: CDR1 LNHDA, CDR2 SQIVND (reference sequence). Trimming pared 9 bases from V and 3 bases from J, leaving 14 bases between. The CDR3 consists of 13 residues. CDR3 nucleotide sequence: TGTGCCAGCATACAGGGTTCACACACTGAAGCTTTCTTT. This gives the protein CASIQGSHTEAFF.

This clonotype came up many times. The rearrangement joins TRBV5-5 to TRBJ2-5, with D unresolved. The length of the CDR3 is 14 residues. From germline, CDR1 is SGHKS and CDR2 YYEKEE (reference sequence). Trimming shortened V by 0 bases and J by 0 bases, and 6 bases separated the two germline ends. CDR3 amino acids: CASSLDTYQETQYF. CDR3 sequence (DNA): TGTGCCAGCAGCTTGGATACATACCAAGAGACCCAGTACTTC.

CDR3 in amino acids: CASSPLENTDTQYF. The DNA of the CDR3 is TGTGCCAGCTCACCCCTAGAGAACACAGATACGCAGTATTTT. The rearrangement joins TRBV18 to TRBJ2-3, with unresolved D. CDR3 length equals 14 residues. The V gene lost 3 bases and the J gene lost 2 bases, with 9 bases spanning the gap. Germline V lookup: CDR1 KGHSH, CDR2 LQKENI.

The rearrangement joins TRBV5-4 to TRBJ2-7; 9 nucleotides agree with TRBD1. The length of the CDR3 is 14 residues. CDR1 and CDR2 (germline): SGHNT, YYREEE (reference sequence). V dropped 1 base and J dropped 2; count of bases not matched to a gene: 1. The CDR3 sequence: CASSLRQGAYEQYF. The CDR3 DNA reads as TGTGCCAGCAGCTTGCGACAGGGGGCCTACGAGCAGTACTTC.

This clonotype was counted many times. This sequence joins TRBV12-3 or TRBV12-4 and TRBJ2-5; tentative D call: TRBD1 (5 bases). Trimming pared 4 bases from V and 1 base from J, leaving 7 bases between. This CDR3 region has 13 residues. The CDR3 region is CASSSGFQETQYF. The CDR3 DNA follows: TGTGCCAGCAGTTCAGGGTTCCAAGAGACCCAGTACTTC.

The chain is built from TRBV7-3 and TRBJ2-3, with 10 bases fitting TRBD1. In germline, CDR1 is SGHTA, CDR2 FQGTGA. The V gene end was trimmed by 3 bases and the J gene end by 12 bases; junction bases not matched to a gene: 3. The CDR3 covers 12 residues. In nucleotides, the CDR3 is TGTGCCAGCAGCTTGGACAGGGGGATACAGTATTTT. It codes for CASSLDRGIQYF.

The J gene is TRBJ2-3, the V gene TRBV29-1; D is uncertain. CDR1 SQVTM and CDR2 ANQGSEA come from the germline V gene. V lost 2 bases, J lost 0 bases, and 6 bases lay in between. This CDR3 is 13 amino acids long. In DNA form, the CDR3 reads TGCAGCGTTGAACTAGTGAGCACAGATACGCAGTATTTT. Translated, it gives CSVELVSTDTQYF.

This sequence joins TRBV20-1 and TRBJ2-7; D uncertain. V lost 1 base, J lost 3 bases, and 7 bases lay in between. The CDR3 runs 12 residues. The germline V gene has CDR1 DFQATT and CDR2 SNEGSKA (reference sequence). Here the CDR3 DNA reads TGCAGTGCTAGAGTCGACGGCTACGAGCAGTACGTC. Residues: CSARVDGYEQYV.